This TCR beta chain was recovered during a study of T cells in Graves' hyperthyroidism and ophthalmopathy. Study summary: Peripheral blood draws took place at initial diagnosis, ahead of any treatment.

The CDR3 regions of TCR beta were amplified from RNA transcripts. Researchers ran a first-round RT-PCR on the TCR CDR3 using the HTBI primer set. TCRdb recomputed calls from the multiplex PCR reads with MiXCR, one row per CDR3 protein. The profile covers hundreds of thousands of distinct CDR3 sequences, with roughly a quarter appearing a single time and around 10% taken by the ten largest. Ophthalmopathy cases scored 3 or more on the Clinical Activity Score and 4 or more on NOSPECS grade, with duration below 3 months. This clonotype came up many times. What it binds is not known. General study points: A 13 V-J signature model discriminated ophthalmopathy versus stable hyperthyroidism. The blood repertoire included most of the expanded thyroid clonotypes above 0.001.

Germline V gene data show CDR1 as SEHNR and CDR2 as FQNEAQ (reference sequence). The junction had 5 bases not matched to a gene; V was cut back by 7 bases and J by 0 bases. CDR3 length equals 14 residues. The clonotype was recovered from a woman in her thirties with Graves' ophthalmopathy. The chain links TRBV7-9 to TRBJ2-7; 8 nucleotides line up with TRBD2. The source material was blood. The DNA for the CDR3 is TGTGCCAGCAACCACGCGGGGGGCTCCTACGAGCAGTACTTC. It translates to CASNHAGGSYEQYF.